This paragraph reports one T cell receptor beta chain. Sequencing used immunoSEQ multiplex PCR; TCRdb keeps in-frame clones, though not all of them. This table holds about 84,000 clones, 70% to 90% found once. The source of the sample is a study of T cell responses to AZD1222 COVID-19 vaccine. V lost 5 bases and J 6 bases, leaving 13 bases between the germline ends. CDR1 and CDR2 (germline): MNHEY, SMNVEV (reference sequence). This CDR3 region has 14 residues. The origin of this receptor is an adult who received the AZD1222 COVID-19 vaccine. The sample here was peripheral blood, taken 28 days after the second AZD1222 dose. The rearrangement joins TRBV27 to TRBJ2-2; perhaps TRBD2 as D (5 bases). CDR3 coding DNA: TGTGCCAGCAGTCCCCTAGCATCTGCCGGGGAGCTGTTTTTT. Translation gives CASSPLASAGELFF.